This T cell receptor (beta chain) derives from a study of T cell responses to AZD1222 COVID-19 vaccine. Study-wide findings and caveats: Receipt of two AZD1222 doses was followed by a rise in Spike-specific TCR breadth and depth. Of spike-specific TCRs, nearly half reportedly target regions left unmutated in variants.

A remark on this clone: What it binds is unknown.

Assay used: immunoSEQ multiplex PCR; TCRdb lists only in-frame clones, some missing. The sample has 160,000 or so clones, roughly 90% seen once. Germline lookup yields CDR1 GTSNPN and CDR2 SVGIG (reference sequence). CDR3 size: 15 residues. V lost 2 bases and J lost 7, with 17 bases in between. The TCR was taken from an adult who received the AZD1222 COVID-19 vaccine. This rearrangement joins TRBV30 to TRBJ2-2, with D possibly being TRBD2 (6 bases). The specimen was peripheral blood, collected 28 days after the second AZD1222 dose. CDR3 nucleotides: TGTGCCTGGAGTTATGGCGGGCCCGGGGGCGGGGAGCTGTTTTTT. Its protein product is CAWSYGGPGGGELFF.